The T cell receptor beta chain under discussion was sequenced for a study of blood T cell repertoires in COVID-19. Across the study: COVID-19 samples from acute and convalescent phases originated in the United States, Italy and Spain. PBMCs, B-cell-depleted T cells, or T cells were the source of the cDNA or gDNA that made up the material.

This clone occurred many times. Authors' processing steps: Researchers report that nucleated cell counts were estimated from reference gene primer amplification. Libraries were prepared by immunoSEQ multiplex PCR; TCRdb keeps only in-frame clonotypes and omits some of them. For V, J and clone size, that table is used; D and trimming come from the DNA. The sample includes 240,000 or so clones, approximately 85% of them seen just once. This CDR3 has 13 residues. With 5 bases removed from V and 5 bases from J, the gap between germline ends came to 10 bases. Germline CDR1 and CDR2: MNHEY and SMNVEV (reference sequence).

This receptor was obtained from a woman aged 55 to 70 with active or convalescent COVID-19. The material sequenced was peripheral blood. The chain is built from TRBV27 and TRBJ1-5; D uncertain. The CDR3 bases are TGTGCCAGCAGTAGCCGGTCTCATCAGCCCCAGCATTTT. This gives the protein CASSSRSHQPQHF.